These 10 T cell receptor beta chains were sequenced from one sample in a study of blood T cell repertoires in COVID-19. Repertoires were generated with immunoSEQ multiplex PCR, while TCRdb's copy carries only in-frame clones and drops some. The table lists around 200,000 clones, about 86% of them singletons. Sequencing used peripheral blood. The receptors derive from a man between 40 and 49 years old with active or convalescent COVID-19.

CDR3 DNA sequence: TGCGCCAGCAGCTTAGAGGCTCACTACAATGAGCAGTTCTTC. Protein: CASSLEAHYNEQFF. This chain uses TRBV5-1 with TRBJ2-1; D remains unclear. Trimming removed 2 bases at V and 3 bases at J, with 9 bases between. Germline CDR1 reads SGHRS; CDR2 reads YFSETQ. The CDR3 consists of 14 residues.

There are many counts of this clone. V and J are TRBV10-2 and TRBJ1-2; TRBD1 matches at 7 bases. Germline trimming cut 2 bases from V and 8 bases from J; bases unmatched to any gene: 2. The CDR3 is 12 residues long. The germline V gene encodes CDR1 WSHSY and CDR2 SAAADI. The CDR3 here is CASSETQGGYTF. The CDR3 DNA reads as TGCGCCAGCAGTGAGACACAGGGGGGCTACACCTTC.

This chain joins TRBV5-1 and TRBJ1-2; tentative D call: TRBD1 (5 bases). The CDR3 length is 15 residues. Germline loops: CDR1 SGHRS, CDR2 YFSETQ. V was clipped by 0 bases and J by 2 bases, with 11 bases between them. CDR3 protein: CASSLAWGTNYGYTF. The CDR3 DNA sequence: TGCGCCAGCAGCTTGGCATGGGGCACCAACTATGGCTACACCTTC.

The gene calls are TRBV7-9 and TRBJ1-5, with D unresolved. CDR3 length equals 15 residues. Germline CDR1 reads SEHNR; CDR2 reads FQNEAQ (reference sequence). V lost 1 base, J lost 6 bases, and 13 bases lay in between. CDR3: CASSLGFGESQPQHF. Here the CDR3 DNA reads TGTGCCAGCAGCTTAGGCTTCGGGGAGAGTCAGCCCCAGCATTTT.

This clone was observed a handful of times. This chain connects TRBV4-2 to TRBJ2-2, with D maybe TRBD2 (7 bases). V lost 7 bases and J 3 bases, leaving 21 bases between the germline ends. The CDR3 totals 17 residues. Germline assignment: CDR1 LGHNA and CDR2 YNFKEQ. CDR3 sequence reads: CASTPMGGAEDTGELFF. CDR3 sequence (DNA): TGTGCCAGCACCCCGATGGGGGGGGCGGAGGACACCGGGGAGCTGTTTTTT.

This chain links TRBV19 with TRBJ1-2, with no clear D. The CDR3 is 15 residues long. V was clipped by 3 bases and J by 2 bases, with 13 bases between them. CDR1 is LNHDA, CDR2 SQIVND, per germline (reference sequence). The CDR3 region has the DNA TGTGCCAGTAGTATGGGAGGCGGTGGGAACTATGGCTACACCTTC. Translated: CASSMGGGGNYGYTF.

The chain carries TRBV9 and TRBJ1-1, with D possibly being TRBD1 (6 bases). V was trimmed by 0 bases and J by 3 bases, leaving 12 bases between them. The CDR3 extends over 15 amino acids. Germline V gives CDR1 SGDLS, CDR2 YYNGEE. CDR3 amino acids: CASSVDGGPDTEAFF. The CDR3, as DNA: TGTGCCAGCAGCGTAGACGGGGGGCCGGACACTGAAGCTTTCTTT. Full variable domain (remainder filled in from reference TRBV9 and TRBJ1-1): DSGVTQTPKHLITATGQRVTLRCSPRSGDLSVYWYQQSLDQGLQFLIQYYNGEERAKGNILERFSAQQFPDLHSELNLSSLELGDSALYFCASSVDGGPDTEAFFGQGTRLTVV.

The V call is TRBV3-1 (or the pseudogene TRBV3-2), the J call TRBJ1-1; possible D gene TRBD1, 6 bases. Looked up from germline, CDR1 is LGHDT and CDR2 is YNNKEL (reference sequence). V shed 4 bases and J shed 0 bases, with 12 bases lying between them. The CDR3 loop spans 15 amino acids. CDR3 sequence: CASSPQGRLNTEAFF. In DNA form, the CDR3 reads TGTGCCAGCAGCCCACAGGGACGGTTGAACACTGAAGCTTTCTTT.

The chain carries TRBV24-1 and TRBJ1-3; 9 nucleotides match TRBD1. CDR3 length: 17 amino acids. Germline V CDR1 and CDR2: KGHDR, SFDVKD. V was clipped by 4 bases and J by 0 bases; unmatched bases: 6. This CDR3 is CATSEPNRGHSGNTIYF. The DNA of the CDR3 is TGTGCCACCAGTGAACCTAACAGGGGGCACTCTGGAAACACCATATATTTT.

At least ten counts were recorded for this clone. This chain joins TRBV6-2 or TRBV6-3 and TRBJ2-1; the match to TRBD1 covers 9 bases. With V trimmed by 5 bases and J by 1 base, 6 bases remained unmatched. The CDR3 has 16 amino acids. In germline, CDR1 is MNHEY, CDR2 SVGEGT. CDR3 residues: CASSPQGAQSYNEQFF. Written as DNA, the CDR3 is TGTGCCAGCAGTCCACAGGGGGCGCAGTCCTACAATGAGCAGTTCTTC.